The 5 T cell receptor beta chains below were found in one sample sequenced in a study of T cells after yellow fever vaccination. MiXCR, run by TCRdb on the 5' RACE reads, gives a single entry per CDR3 protein. The sample consists of about 340,000 distinct CDR3 sequences, 3.5% to 4.5% of them appearing once. The specimen comprised PBMCs, sampled 5 days after the yellow fever booster vaccination. These receptors were taken from a man aged 18 to 35 who received the YFV17D yellow fever vaccine.

The V gene is TRBV6-6, the J gene TRBJ2-5, with D unclear. Trimming removed 0 bases at V and 3 bases at J, with 23 bases between. Germline CDR1 MNHNY, CDR2 SVGAGI (reference sequence). CDR3 length: 19 amino acids. In nucleotides, the CDR3 is TGTGCCAGCAGTTACTCGAGCCCGCTTTTTGACGGCTCCAAAGAGACCCAGTACTTC. It specifies CASSYSSPLFDGSKETQYF.

This clonotype has more than one count but fewer than ten. The chain employs TRBV4-3 and TRBJ1-2; 8 bases map to TRBD1. This CDR3 contains 15 residues. The germline gives CDR1 LGHNA, CDR2 YSLEER. J was trimmed by 1 base and V by 0 bases; bases with no gene match: 1. The DNA for the CDR3 is TGCGCCAGCAGCCAAGAACAGGGGGGTAACTATGGCTACACCTTC. This gives the protein CASSQEQGGNYGYTF.

There are many counts of this clonotype. The chain joins TRBV7-2 to TRBJ2-1, with 9 bases fitting TRBD2. Germline CDR1 SGHTA, CDR2 FQGNSA. With V trimmed by 1 base and J by 4 bases, 5 bases remained unmatched. The CDR3 totals 16 residues. CDR3 DNA sequence: TGTGCCAGCAGCTTAGACGCGGGGGGGCATTACAATGAGCAGTTCTTC. It yields the protein CASSLDAGGHYNEQFF.

In this sample, this clonotype turned up many times. This sequence joins TRBV7-2 and TRBJ1-2; possibly TRBD1 for D (5 bases). The V end was cut by 4 bases, the J end by 8 bases, with 11 bases between. Germline V gene sequence: CDR1 SGHTA, CDR2 FQGNSA. The CDR3 totals 12 residues. CDR3 DNA sequence: TGTGCCAGCAGCTCCAGGGTGGAAGGCTACACCTTC. Residues: CASSSRVEGYTF.

The table lists this clonotype with a few counts. This rearrangement joins TRBV5-1 to TRBJ1-1; D might be TRBD1 (5 bases). The V end was cut by 4 bases, the J end by 3 bases, with 10 bases between. The CDR3 consists of 13 residues. Germline assignment: CDR1 SGHRS and CDR2 YFSETQ. CDR3 sequence: CASSGGEYTEAFF. The CDR3 nucleotides read TGCGCCAGCAGCGGAGGGGAGTACACTGAAGCTTTCTTT.